Listed below are T cell receptor beta chains from one sample, sequenced in a study of blood T cells in healthy people across ages. TCRdb called the 5' RACE reads again in MiXCR, with one record for every CDR3 protein. This sample yields more than 450,000 distinct CDR3 sequences, of which over 25% are seen a single time; over 3.5% belongs to the top ten. This same sample was also taken into another study, of T cells of mothers and their children.

The sample consisted of blood. The receptors come from a boy aged 2 to 10 in good health. Both conserved end residues are part of each CDR3. D genes are given only for firm matches. Some rows mark clone size as missing; the rest say once, few, many or name a class of expanded clone.

clone_size d_call j_call v_call cdr3_length cdr3_nt cdr3_aa
- - TRBJ2-5 TRBV10-1 13 TGCGCCAGCAGTGATGCCGGGGAAGAGACCCAGTACTTC CASSDAGEETQYF
- - TRBJ2-1 TRBV29-1 15 TGCAGCGTTGAGGACGGGGATGGCTCCTACAATGAGCAGTTCTTC CSVEDGDGSYNEQFF
few - TRBJ2-3 TRBV4-3 14 TGCGCCAGCAGCCAAGTCGGGTCCACAGATACGCAGTATTTT CASSQVGSTDTQYF
- - TRBJ1-1 TRBV4-2 14 TGTGCCAGCAGCCAAGGTGCGGTGAACACTGAAGCTTTCTTT CASSQGAVNTEAFF
few - TRBJ1-3 TRBV6-1 14 TGTGCCAGCAGTGAATCCGTACCCGGAAACACCATGTATTTT CASSESVPGNTMYF
few TRBD1 TRBJ1-1 TRBV15 15 TGTGCCACCAGCAGAGTCGGGACAGGGAACACTGAAGCTTTCTTT CATSRVGTGNTEAFF
many - TRBJ2-5 TRBV5-5 14 TGTGCCAGCAGCTTGGGAATGGGTCAAGAGACCCAGTACTTC CASSLGMGQETQYF
- TRBD1 TRBJ1-3 TRBV11-2 15 TGTGCCAGCAGCTCTGGGACAGGGACTGGAAACACCATATATTTT CASSSGTGTGNTIYF
few TRBD1 TRBJ2-5 TRBV15 17 TGTGCCACCAGCAACGACAGGGGTAGGACGGTTACTGAGACCCAGTACTTC CATSNDRGRTVTETQYF
- - TRBJ2-5 TRBV6-5 12 TGTGCCAGCGGGGCTACCCTGGAGACCCAGTACTTC CASGATLETQYF
- TRBD2 TRBJ2-7 TRBV2 13 TGTGCCGGGACTAGCGGGAGGAACAACGAGCAGTACTTC CAGTSGRNNEQYF
few TRBD1 TRBJ2-7 TRBV7-9 13 TGTGCCACCTCACCGGGACAGCAATACGAGCAGTACTTC CATSPGQQYEQYF
few - TRBJ2-2 TRBV3-1 14 TGTGCCAGCAGCCAAGTAGGTCCGACCGGGGAGCTGTTTTTT CASSQVGPTGELFF
- - TRBJ2-5 TRBV3-1 14 TGTGCCAGCAGCCAAGAAGGAGTAGCCGAGACCCAGTACTTC CASSQEGVAETQYF
- TRBD1 TRBJ1-2 TRBV10-3 15 TGTGCCATCAGAAAAGACCGGGACAGCCCCTATGGCTACACCTTC CAIRKDRDSPYGYTF
- - TRBJ2-2 TRBV21-1 15 TGTGCCAGCAGCAAAGCCAACACGAACACCGGGGAGCTGTTTTTT CASSKANTNTGELFF
- - TRBJ2-5 TRBV30 11 TGTGCCTGGAGTGAAAAAGAGACCCAGTACTTC CAWSEKETQYF